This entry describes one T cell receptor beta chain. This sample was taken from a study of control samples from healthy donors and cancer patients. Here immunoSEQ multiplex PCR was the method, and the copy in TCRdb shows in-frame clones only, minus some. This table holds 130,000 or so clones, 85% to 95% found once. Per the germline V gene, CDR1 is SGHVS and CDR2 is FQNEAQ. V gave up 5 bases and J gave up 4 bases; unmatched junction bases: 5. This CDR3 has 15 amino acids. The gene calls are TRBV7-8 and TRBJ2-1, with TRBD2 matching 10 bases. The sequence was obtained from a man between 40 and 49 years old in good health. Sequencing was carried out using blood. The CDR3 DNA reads TGTGCCAGCAGCATTGCTAGCGGGGGTTACAATGAGCAGTTCTTC. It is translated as CASSIASGGYNEQFF.